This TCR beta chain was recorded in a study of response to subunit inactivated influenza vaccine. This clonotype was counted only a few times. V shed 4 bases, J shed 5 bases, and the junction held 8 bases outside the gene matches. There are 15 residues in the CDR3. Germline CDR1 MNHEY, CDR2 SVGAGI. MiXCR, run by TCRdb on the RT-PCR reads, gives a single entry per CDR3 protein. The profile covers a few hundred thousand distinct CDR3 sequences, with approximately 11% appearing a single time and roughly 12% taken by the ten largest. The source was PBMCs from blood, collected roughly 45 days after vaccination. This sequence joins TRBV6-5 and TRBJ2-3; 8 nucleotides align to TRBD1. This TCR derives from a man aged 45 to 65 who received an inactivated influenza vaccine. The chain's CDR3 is CASSSRTGFRDTQYF. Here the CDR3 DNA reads TGTGCCAGCAGTTCTAGGACAGGGTTTAGAGATACGCAGTATTTT.